A selection of T cell receptor beta chains follows, all from one sample in a study of blood T cell repertoires in COVID-19. Using immunoSEQ multiplex PCR, the repertoire was profiled, and TCRdb retains in-frame clones only, with some absent. The repertoire consists of over 110,000 clones, with approximately 84% occurring once and the leading ten covering 1.5% to 2.5%. Source material: peripheral blood. The origin of the receptors is a woman aged 55-70 years with acute or convalescent COVID-19. Both conserved end residues are part of each CDR3. A D gene is named only where the DNA matches it firmly. Size is omitted from some rows. Given values are once, few, many or a class for expanded clones.

j_gene,d_gene,v_gene,abundance,CDR3aa,CDR3nt
TRBJ2-5,-,TRBV28,-,CASSGTALTYQETQYF,TGTGCCAGCAGTGGGACTGCATTGACCTACCAAGAGACCCAGTACTTC
TRBJ1-1,TRBD1,TRBV29-1,few,CSAGDRGQYTEAFF,TGCAGCGCTGGGGACAGGGGGCAATACACTGAAGCTTTCTTT
TRBJ1-2,TRBD1,TRBV27,-,CASSEFRDSGYGYTF,TGTGCCAGCAGCGAATTCCGGGACAGTGGCTATGGCTACACCTTC
TRBJ2-1,TRBD1,TRBV13,-,CASSITGAQRDNEQFF,TGTGCCAGCAGCATTACAGGGGCACAAAGGGACAATGAGCAGTTCTTC
TRBJ2-6,-,TRBV27,-,CASAPSGANVLTF,TGTGCCAGCGCGCCCTCTGGGGCCAACGTCCTGACTTTC
TRBJ2-1,TRBD2,TRBV13,-,CASSEVGTSGLNEQFF,TGTGCCAGCAGCGAAGTAGGGACTAGCGGGCTCAATGAGCAGTTCTTC
TRBJ2-7,TRBD2,TRBV5-4,once,CAFGLAGGHQYF,TGTGCCTTTGGACTAGCGGGAGGCCATCAGTACTTC
TRBJ2-3,-,TRBV30,once,CAWSVISGVSTDTQYF,TGTGCCTGGAGTGTGATCTCAGGGGTGAGCACAGATACGCAGTATTTT
TRBJ2-7,TRBD2,TRBV19,-,CASSIDAGGSYEQYF,TGTGCCAGTAGTATAGATGCGGGAGGCTCCTACGAGCAGTACTTC
TRBJ1-2,TRBD1,TRBV7-9,-,CASSLDRASYGYTF,TGTGCCAGCAGCCTGGACAGGGCCAGCTATGGCTACACCTTC
TRBJ1-2,TRBD1,TRBV7-9,-,CASRVTGEANYGYTF,TGTGCCAGCAGAGTAACAGGGGAGGCTAACTATGGCTACACCTTC
TRBJ2-6,-,TRBV19,-,CASSTTESGANVLTF,TGTGCCAGTAGTACCACAGAGTCTGGGGCCAACGTCCTGACTTTC
TRBJ2-7,-,TRBV14,few,CASSQMGQGGYEQYF,TGTGCCAGCAGCCAAATGGGGCAGGGTGGCTACGAGCAGTACTTC
TRBJ1-5,TRBD1,TRBV28,-,CASSFPFNGQGVTYSNQPQHF,TGTGCCAGCAGTTTCCCCTTTAATGGACAGGGGGTTACATATAGCAATCAGCCCCAGCATTTT
TRBJ2-5,-,TRBV29-1,-,CSVGGRGQETQYF,TGCAGCGTTGGGGGGCGCGGGCAAGAGACCCAGTACTTC
TRBJ1-1,-,TRBV19,-,CASSIRWDTSHNMNTEAFF,TGTGCCAGTAGTATTAGGTGGGACACCAGCCATAACATGAACACTGAAGCTTTCTTT
TRBJ2-7,TRBD2,TRBV28,-,CASMTQGSGLAGAYGQYF,TGTGCCAGCATGACTCAGGGAAGCGGACTAGCGGGGGCCTACGGGCAGTACTTC
TRBJ2-1,-,TRBV6-1,few,CASRGLLSYNEQFF,TGTGCCAGCAGAGGACTCCTGTCATACAATGAGCAGTTCTTC
TRBJ2-6,-,TRBV6-5,-,CASRTGSSGANVLTF,TGTGCCAGCAGGACGGGTTCCTCTGGGGCCAACGTCCTGACTTTC
TRBJ2-3,TRBD2,TRBV28,-,CASSRGGFTDTQYF,TGTGCCAGCAGTCGGGGGGGCTTCACAGATACGCAGTATTTT
TRBJ2-1,TRBD2,TRBV11-2,-,CASSLVAGEGNEQFF,TGTGCCAGCAGCTTGGTAGCGGGAGAGGGCAATGAGCAGTTCTTC
TRBJ2-2,-,TRBV6-5,-,CASRPGGGKPGELFF,TGTGCCAGCAGACCGGGAGGGGGCAAACCCGGGGAGCTGTTTTTT
TRBJ2-7,TRBD2,TRBV27,-,CASSLVGGGTSGNYEQYF,TGTGCCAGCAGCCTGGTGGGAGGTGGGACTAGCGGAAACTACGAGCAGTACTTC
TRBJ2-5,TRBD2,TRBV7-6,-,CASSPRNSGRAGRETQYF,TGTGCCAGCAGCCCTCGAAATAGCGGGAGGGCCGGGAGAGAGACCCAGTACTTC
TRBJ2-1,TRBD2,TRBV2,few,CARGTSGRSYNEQFF,TGTGCCAGGGGGACTAGCGGGAGAAGCTACAATGAGCAGTTCTTC
TRBJ2-1,TRBD1,TRBV27,-,CASSTGTGFHEQFF,TGTGCCAGCAGTACCGGGACAGGGTTTCATGAGCAGTTCTTC
TRBJ2-5,-,TRBV9,-,CASSVGPRRVETQYF,TGTGCCAGCAGCGTAGGTCCCAGGAGGGTGGAGACCCAGTACTTC
TRBJ2-6,-,TRBV29-1,-,CSVAHSSSGANVLTF,TGCAGCGTTGCCCACTCGTCTTCAGGGGCCAACGTCCTGACTTTC
TRBJ2-5,-,TRBV6-2/TRBV6-3,-,CASSYSIVLLETQYF,TGTGCCAGCAGTTACTCGATAGTCCTCCTTGAGACCCAGTACTTC
TRBJ2-5,-,TRBV15,-,CATSSGPSPKETQYF,TGTGCCACCAGCAGTGGCCCGTCCCCCAAAGAGACCCAGTACTTC
TRBJ1-5,-,TRBV2,-,CASRYSFGNQPQHF,TGTGCCAGCAGGTACAGCTTTGGCAATCAGCCCCAGCATTTT
TRBJ1-1,-,TRBV19,once,CASSIQTEAFF,TGTGCCAGTAGTATACAGACTGAAGCTTTCTTT
TRBJ1-1,-,TRBV5-4,-,CASSVGAGDTEAFF,TGTGCCAGCAGCGTTGGGGCAGGGGACACTGAAGCTTTCTTT
TRBJ1-2,TRBD1,TRBV5-1,once,CASSLDPGTGGARYGYTF,TGCGCCAGCAGCTTGGATCCCGGGACAGGGGGCGCCCGGTATGGCTACACCTTC